The clone carrying this T cell receptor beta chain was picked up a small number of times. This entry is derived from a study of T-cell memory formation after mild COVID-19. V trimming: 4 bases; J trimming: 7 bases; junction bases outside the gene matches: 7. The CDR3 consists of 15 residues. From germline, CDR1 is SGHTA and CDR2 FQGTGA. TCRdb analysed the 5' RACE reads with MiXCR anew, one entry per CDR3 protein. The sample contains under 450,000 distinct CDR3 sequences, roughly 14% of which appear only once. The source material was PBMCs or a T cell subset sorted from them (not recorded which). This clonotype was sampled from a man younger than 35 who had mild COVID-19 (a few samples of this study predate the infection). Cell type and time point are not known. The V call is TRBV7-3, the J call TRBJ1-2; TRBD1 matches at 12 bases. This CDR3 reads CASSSPGQGARGYTF. In nucleotides, the CDR3 is TGTGCCAGCAGCTCCCCGGGACAGGGGGCTCGTGGCTACACCTTC.